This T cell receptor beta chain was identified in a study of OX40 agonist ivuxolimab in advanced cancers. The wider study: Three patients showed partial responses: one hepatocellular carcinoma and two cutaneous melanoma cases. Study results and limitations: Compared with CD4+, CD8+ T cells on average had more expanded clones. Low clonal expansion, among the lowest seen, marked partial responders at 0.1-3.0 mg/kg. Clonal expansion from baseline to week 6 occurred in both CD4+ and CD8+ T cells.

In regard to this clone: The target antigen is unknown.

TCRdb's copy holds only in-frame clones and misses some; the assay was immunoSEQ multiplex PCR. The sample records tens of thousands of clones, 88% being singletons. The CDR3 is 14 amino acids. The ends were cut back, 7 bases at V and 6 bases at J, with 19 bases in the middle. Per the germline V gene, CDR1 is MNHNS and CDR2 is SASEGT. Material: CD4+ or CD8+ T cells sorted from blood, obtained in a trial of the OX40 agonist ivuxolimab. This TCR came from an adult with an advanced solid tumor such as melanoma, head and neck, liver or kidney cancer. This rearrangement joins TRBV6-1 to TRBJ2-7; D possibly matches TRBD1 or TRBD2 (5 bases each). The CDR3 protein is CASTSAGGYSEQYF. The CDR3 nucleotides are TGTGCCAGCACCTCAGCTGGGGGTTATAGCGAGCAGTACTTC.